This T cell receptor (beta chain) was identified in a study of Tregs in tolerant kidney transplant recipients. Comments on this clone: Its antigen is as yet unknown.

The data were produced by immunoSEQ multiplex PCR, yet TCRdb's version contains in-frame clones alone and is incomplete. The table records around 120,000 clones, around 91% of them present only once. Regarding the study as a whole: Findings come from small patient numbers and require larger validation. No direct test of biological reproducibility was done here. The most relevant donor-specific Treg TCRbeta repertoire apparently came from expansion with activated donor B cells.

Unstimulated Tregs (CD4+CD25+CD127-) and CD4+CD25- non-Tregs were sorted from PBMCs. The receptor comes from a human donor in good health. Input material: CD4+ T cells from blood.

As DNA, the CDR3 is TGTGCCTGCACATTGGGCCCCGGTAACTATGGCTACACCTTC. This gives the protein CACTLGPGNYGYTF. The chain combines TRBV6-5 with TRBJ1-2, with D unclear. Germline CDR1 and CDR2: MNHEY and SVGAGI. The CDR3 consists of 14 residues. Trimming took 11 bases from V and 1 from J, leaving 17 bases between them.